This T cell receptor beta chain was captured by sequencing in a study of cytomegalovirus exposure and HLA in healthy donors. The primer mix had 60 Vbeta and 13 Jbeta primers. This table comes from immunoSEQ multiplex PCR, and its TCRdb copy is limited to in-frame clones, with some not included. The table lists about 41,000 clones. The CDR3 consists of 16 residues. Germline V gene lookup returns CDR1 SGHNT and CDR2 YYREEE (reference sequence). The junction had 12 bases not matched to a gene; V was cut back by 4 bases and J by 2 bases. The rearrangement links TRBV5-4 to TRBJ2-7; 7 nucleotides align to TRBD2. This clonotype was sampled from a man younger than 40 in good health and CMV-seronegative. Input material: PBMCs. The CDR3 DNA follows: TGTGCCAGCAGCCGGACTAGGGTTGGTTGGCCCTACGAGCAGTACTTC. This codes for CASSRTRVGWPYEQYF.